The clone carrying this TCR beta chain was observed at least ten times. Its antigen is not known. The data belong to a study of T cells in Graves' hyperthyroidism and ophthalmopathy. Background on the study: The blood sample was taken at first diagnosis, before treatment began. Study results and caveats: Researchers found most expanded thyroid clonotypes above 0.001 in blood as well.

TCR beta CDR3 regions were amplified from RNA. Researchers ran a first-round RT-PCR on the TCR CDR3 using the HTBI primer set. TCRdb itself ran the multiplex PCR reads through MiXCR, one entry per CDR3 protein. Among under 600,000 distinct CDR3 sequences listed, about 16% were seen once. The CDR3 covers 12 residues. Deletions cut 4 bases from V and 3 bases from J, with 6 bases between. Germline lookup yields CDR1 DFQATT and CDR2 SNEGSKA (reference sequence). This rearrangement joins TRBV20-1 to TRBJ1-4; D is uncertain. This sequence originates from a woman in her 40s with Graves' ophthalmopathy. The sequencing sample was made of blood. CDR3 sequence: CSAIWANEKLFF. The CDR3 DNA reads TGCAGTGCTATCTGGGCTAATGAAAAACTGTTTTTT.